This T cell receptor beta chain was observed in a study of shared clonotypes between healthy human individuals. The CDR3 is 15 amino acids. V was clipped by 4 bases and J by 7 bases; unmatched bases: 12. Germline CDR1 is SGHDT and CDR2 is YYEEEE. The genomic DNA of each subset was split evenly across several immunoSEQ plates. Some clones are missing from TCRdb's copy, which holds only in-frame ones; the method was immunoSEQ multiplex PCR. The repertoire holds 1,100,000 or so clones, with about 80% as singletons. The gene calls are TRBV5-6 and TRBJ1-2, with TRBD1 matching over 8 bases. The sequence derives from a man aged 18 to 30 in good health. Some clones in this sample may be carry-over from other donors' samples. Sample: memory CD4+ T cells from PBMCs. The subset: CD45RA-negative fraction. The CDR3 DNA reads TGTGCCAGCAGCCCGGGGACAGGAGGGACGGCTGGCTACACCTTC. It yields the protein CASSPGTGGTAGYTF.